This entry lists 2 T cell receptor beta chains sequenced from one sample in a study of vaccination effects on CD4 cells after COVID-19. Their specific antigens are unknown. Clones were read by immunoSEQ multiplex PCR, and TCRdb kept only the in-frame ones, dropping some. The sample lists about 32,000 clones; roughly two thirds were seen once. Sequencing in the ViraFEST assay came after antigen-specific CD4+ T cells had been expanded with viral peptide pools, which were used to stimulate PBMC. The authors isolated CD4+ T cells after around 10 days of culture. The vaccine given was either BNT162b2 or mRNA-1273, in two doses. The material was CD4+ T cells from PBMCs cultured with HCoV-229E spike peptides, obtained after COVID-19 vaccination. Receptor source: a human donor who received a COVID-19 vaccine.

The chain recombines TRBV27 with TRBJ1-2, with a possible D match to TRBD1 (5 bases). The length of the CDR3 is 13 residues. Germline V gene lookup returns CDR1 MNHEY and CDR2 SMNVEV (reference sequence). V was pared by 6 bases and J by 5 bases, with 13 bases between. CDR3 region: CASSLQGIYGYTF. For the CDR3, the DNA is TGTGCCAGCAGCCTGCAGGGTATTTATGGCTACACCTTC.

Only a few counts were recorded for this clone. The rearrangement links TRBV2 to TRBJ2-6; D remains ambiguous. CDR3 length: 14 residues. Germline CDR1 reads SNHLY; CDR2 reads FYNNEI. V gave up 5 bases and J gave up 4 bases, with 9 bases separating them. CDR3 coding DNA: TGTGCCAGCAGTAGGGAAGCAGGGGCCAACGTCCTGACTTTC. Translated, it gives CASSREAGANVLTF.